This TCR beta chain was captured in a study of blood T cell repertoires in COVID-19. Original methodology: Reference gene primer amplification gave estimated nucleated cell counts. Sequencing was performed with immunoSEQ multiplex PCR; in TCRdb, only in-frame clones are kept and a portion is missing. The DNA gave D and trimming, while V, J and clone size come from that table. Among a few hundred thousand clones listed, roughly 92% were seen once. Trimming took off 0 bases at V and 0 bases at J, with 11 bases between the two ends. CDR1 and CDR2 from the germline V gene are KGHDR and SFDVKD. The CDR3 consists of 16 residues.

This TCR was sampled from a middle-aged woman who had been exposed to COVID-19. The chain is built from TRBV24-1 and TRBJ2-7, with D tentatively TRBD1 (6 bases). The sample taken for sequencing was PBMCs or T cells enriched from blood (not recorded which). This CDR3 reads CATSDLTGTLSYEQYF. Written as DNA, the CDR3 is TGTGCCACCAGTGATTTGACGGGGACACTCTCCTACGAGCAGTACTTC.